One and the same sample provided the 15 T cell receptor beta chains below, sequenced in a study of OX40 agonist ivuxolimab in advanced cancers. Profiling relied on immunoSEQ multiplex PCR, and the TCRdb table lists in-frame clones only, not all of them. The table records about 63,000 clones, 77% of them present only once. The sample was CD4+ or CD8+ T cells sorted from blood, taken in a trial of the OX40 agonist ivuxolimab. Source of these receptors: an adult with an advanced solid tumor such as melanoma, head and neck, liver or kidney cancer.

This chain's CDR3 is CASGRLATNQETQYF. The CDR3, as DNA: TGCGCCAGCGGCCGGCTAGCGACCAACCAAGAGACCCAGTACTTC. This chain joins TRBV5-1 and TRBJ2-5, with D tentatively TRBD2 (6 bases). The CDR3 length is 15 residues. CDR1 is SGHRS, CDR2 YFSETQ, per germline. V lost 7 bases to trimming and J lost 0 bases, with 16 bases between them.

The genes are TRBV10-3 and TRBJ2-7; D is undetermined. V lost 5 bases to trimming and J lost 3 bases, with 11 bases between them. In germline, CDR1 is ENHRY, CDR2 SYGVKD. The CDR3 has 13 residues. The CDR3 nucleotides are TGTGCCATCAGTCAGACGAGATACTACGAGCAGTACTTC. The encoded protein is CAISQTRYYEQYF.

The chain links TRBV5-1 to TRBJ2-7, with D maybe TRBD2 (5 bases). CDR3 size: 12 residues. Germline V gene data show CDR1 as SGHRS and CDR2 as YFSETQ. V gave up 1 base and J gave up 3 bases, with 5 bases separating them. CDR3 sequence: CASSLTSYEQYF. The CDR3 bases are TGCGCCAGCAGCTTGACTAGCTACGAGCAGTACTTC.

The chain joins TRBV9 to TRBJ2-3, with TRBD2 matching over 11 bases. The length of the CDR3 is 14 residues. Losses at the gene ends were 3 bases for V and 6 bases for J; bases not matched to a gene: 3. Germline CDR1 and CDR2: SGDLS and YYNGEE. CDR3 coding DNA: TGTGCCAGCAGCGAACTAGCGGGGGTTGATACGCAGTATTTT. Encoded protein: CASSELAGVDTQYF.

This chain links TRBV6-1 with TRBJ1-1; TRBD1 is a possible D gene (5 bases). Germline assignment: CDR1 MNHNS and CDR2 SASEGT. V lost 4 bases to trimming and J lost 3 bases, with 9 bases between them. CDR3 length: 13 amino acids. CDR3 residues: CASSVQVDTEAFF. In DNA form, the CDR3 reads TGTGCCAGCAGTGTACAGGTAGACACTGAAGCTTTCTTT.

This clone was seen a single time. V is TRBV2 and J is TRBJ2-7, with D unclear. The germline gives CDR1 SNHLY, CDR2 FYNNEI. This CDR3 comprises 12 residues. Trimming stripped 4 bases from V and 3 bases from J, with 7 bases between. The CDR3 protein is CASSGQNYEQYF. The CDR3 nucleotides are TGTGCCAGCAGTGGCCAAAACTACGAGCAGTACTTC.

This clone was observed a handful of times. The genes are TRBV30 and TRBJ1-5; TRBD1 might be the D (6 bases). Germline CDR1 is GTSNPN and CDR2 is SVGIG (reference sequence). The V gene lost 3 bases and the J gene lost 5 bases, with 20 bases spanning the gap. The CDR3 has 16 residues. The CDR3 nucleotides are TGTGCCTGGAGCCTAACGGGACACCTGCCTGATCAGCCCCAGCATTTT. Translation: CAWSLTGHLPDQPQHF.

The chain employs TRBV30 and TRBJ2-3, with 11 bases lining up with TRBD1. With 2 bases clipped from V and 3 bases from J, the junction kept 7 bases outside the gene matches. The CDR3 has 16 amino acids. Germline V gene lookup returns CDR1 GTSNPN and CDR2 SVGIG (reference sequence). Here the CDR3 reads CAWSSRDRGRTDTQYF. The CDR3 DNA is TGTGCCTGGAGTTCCCGGGACAGGGGGAGGACAGATACGCAGTATTTT.

V and J are TRBV7-2 and TRBJ2-5; 8 bases agree with TRBD2. This CDR3 region has 15 residues. Germline lookup yields CDR1 SGHTA and CDR2 FQGNSA. V was pared by 3 bases and J by 3 bases, with 6 bases of the junction left unmatched. CDR3 loop: CASSLRAAGEETQYF. CDR3 nucleotides: TGTGCCAGCAGCTTGCGGGCAGCGGGAGAAGAGACCCAGTACTTC.

The chain is built from TRBV19 and TRBJ2-7; D is possibly TRBD1 (6 bases). The V and J ends lost 4 bases and 4 bases respectively, with 11 bases between them. CDR3 length: 13 residues. Germline-derived CDR1 and CDR2 are LNHDA and SQIVND (reference sequence). In DNA, the CDR3 is TGTGCCAGTAGTACCCCAGGGGTTTACGAGCAGTACTTC. Residues: CASSTPGVYEQYF.

This clone was seen a handful of times. The rearrangement uses TRBV14 and TRBJ2-7; D remains unclear. The V gene's germline CDR1 is SGHDN and CDR2 FVKESK. The CDR3 consists of 11 residues. The ends were cut back, 4 bases at V and 3 bases at J, with 4 bases in the middle. The CDR3 sequence is CASSRNYEQYF. DNA of the CDR3: TGTGCCAGCAGCCGTAACTACGAGCAGTACTTC.

This clone has more than one count but fewer than ten. The rearrangement joins TRBV10-3 to TRBJ2-3, with 11 bases identical to TRBD2. The CDR3 contains 13 residues. Germline assignment: CDR1 ENHRY and CDR2 SYGVKD. Losses at the gene ends were 9 bases for V and 2 bases for J; bases not matched to a gene: 1. CDR3 protein: CAILAGATDTQYF. The CDR3 bases are TGTGCCATACTAGCGGGGGCCACAGATACGCAGTATTTT.

The chain has TRBV5-6 and TRBJ2-1, with TRBD2 matching 11 bases. This CDR3 region has 15 residues. The germline gives CDR1 SGHDT, CDR2 YYEEEE. The junction had 5 bases not matched to a gene; V was cut back by 2 bases and J by 7 bases. The CDR3 here is CASSFSGGAGNEQFF. The CDR3 coding sequence is TGTGCCAGCAGCTTTAGCGGGGGGGCCGGTAATGAGCAGTTCTTC. Full variable domain (outside the CDR3, taken from reference TRBV5-6 and TRBJ2-1): DAGVTQSPTHLIKTRGQQVTLRCSPKSGHDTVSWYQQALGQGPQFIFQYYEEEERQRGNFPDRFSGHQFPNYSSELNVNALLLGDSALYLCASSFSGGAGNEQFFGPGTRLTVL.

This clone was seen only once. The J gene is TRBJ1-2, the V gene TRBV5-1; 12 nucleotides align to TRBD1. Germline loops: CDR1 SGHRS, CDR2 YFSETQ. The length of the CDR3 is 16 residues. V was clipped by 0 bases and J by 7 bases; unmatched bases: 7. CDR3: CASSLAGTGQGAGYTF. CDR3 in DNA: TGCGCCAGCAGCTTGGCGGGAACGGGACAGGGGGCTGGCTACACCTTC.

The chain combines TRBV28 with TRBJ2-5, with 10 bases matching TRBD2. Germline V CDR1 and CDR2: MDHEN, SYDVKM. V lost 8 bases, J lost 4 bases, and 7 bases stayed unmatched. The CDR3 is 14 residues long. The CDR3 protein is CASASGGAGETQYF. CDR3 nucleotide sequence: TGTGCCAGCGCAAGCGGGGGGGCCGGAGAGACCCAGTACTTC.